This entry lists 2 T cell receptor beta chains sequenced from one sample in a study of T cells expressing NK-cell markers. TCRdb re-called the 5' RACE reads and catalogs CDR3 proteins one per entry, DNA excluded. The sample data list about 190,000 distinct CDR3 sequences. The sample consisted of blood T cells: a sorted CD56 or NKG2C T cell subset, CD4+ or CD8+ T cells, or bulk PBMC T cells (not recorded which). These receptors originate from a man between 18 and 69 years old in good health.

The chain employs TRBV7-6 and TRBJ2-3. This CDR3 contains 14 residues. Germline CDR1 SGHVS, CDR2 FNYEAQ. CDR3 sequence reads: CASSLVGSKDTQYF.

V gene TRBV7-8 combines with J gene TRBJ2-2; the TRBD1 assignment by TCRdb is unverifiable without DNA. The CDR3 is 18 residues long. The germline V gene has CDR1 SGHVS and CDR2 FQNEAQ. CDR3 amino acids: CASSSSDRGSLGTGELFF.